Each of the 24 T cell receptor beta chains below was sequenced from the same sample in a study of control samples from healthy donors and cancer patients. Some clones are missing from TCRdb's copy, which holds only in-frame ones; the method was immunoSEQ multiplex PCR. The sample carries roughly 49,000 clones, 88% recorded once. Material: PBMCs. These receptors were obtained from a man in his fifties with head and neck cancer.

V and J are TRBV2 and TRBJ2-3; 9 bases fit TRBD1. Trimming at V came to 6 bases and at J to 0 bases, leaving 4 bases not matched to a gene. CDR3 length: 15 residues. CDR1 SNHLY and CDR2 FYNNEI come from the germline V gene. The CDR3 region has the DNA TGTGCCAGCAGGGGGACAGGGATTAGCACAGATACGCAGTATTTT. It encodes CASRGTGISTDTQYF.

The chain uses TRBV7-8 and TRBJ2-3; D possibly corresponds to TRBD2 (6 bases). The CDR3 loop spans 16 amino acids. CDR1 and CDR2 from the germline V gene are SGHVS and FQNEAQ. V lost 4 bases, J lost 2 bases, and 16 bases lay in between. For the CDR3, the DNA is TGTGCCAGCAGCTCAGATCCGGGACTCCTCACAGATACGCAGTATTTT. Encoded protein: CASSSDPGLLTDTQYF.

The chain combines TRBV21-1 with TRBJ1-5; the table's D call of TRBD1 was not tested on the DNA. TRBV21-1 is flagged as a pseudogene. CDR3 length: 19 residues. The CDR3 protein is CASSKGGTGRGYSNQPQHF. CDR3 nucleotides: TGTGCCAGCAGCAAAGGCGGGACAGGGAGGGGCTATAGCAATCAGCCCCAGCATTTT.

The rearrangement links TRBV3-1 (or the pseudogene TRBV3-2) to TRBJ1-1; D gene unclear. CDR1 and CDR2 from the germline V gene are LGHDT and YNNKEL (reference sequence). The CDR3 extends over 15 amino acids. Trimming stripped 2 bases from V and 1 base from J, with 11 bases between. The chain's CDR3 is CASSQTPTENTEAFF. The CDR3 DNA reads TGTGCCAGCAGCCAAACCCCAACAGAGAACACTGAAGCTTTCTTT.

V gene TRBV7-9 combines with J gene TRBJ1-6; D gene ambiguous. The V end lost 5 bases, the J end lost 12 bases, and 17 bases lay between the germline ends. This CDR3 spans 14 amino acids. In germline, CDR1 is SEHNR, CDR2 FQNEAQ (reference sequence). CDR3 bases: TGTGCCAGCAGCACCAATCGAAAAATACGACCCCTCCACTTT. It encodes CASSTNRKIRPLHF.

A remark on this clone: One end of the junction does not line up with germline, which may come from a read error. The chain uses TRBV5-4 and TRBJ2-6; D is perhaps TRBD2 (5 bases). Germline values: CDR1 SGHNT, CDR2 YYREEE (reference sequence). The CDR3 runs to 16 residues. CDR3 region: CASGLRAGSGANVLTF. Here the CDR3 DNA reads TGTGCCAGCGGCTTACGGGCGGGCTCTGGGGCCAACGTCCTGACTTTC.

V usage is TRBV5-4 and J usage is TRBJ1-2; D unclear. Trimming removed 0 bases at V and 6 bases at J, with 12 bases between. This CDR3 spans 14 amino acids. CDR1 and CDR2 from the germline V gene are SGHNT and YYREEE (reference sequence). CDR3 in amino acids: CASSLGANAHGYTF. The CDR3 region has the DNA TGTGCCAGCAGCTTGGGGGCAAACGCCCATGGCTACACCTTC.

V usage is TRBV7-2 and J usage is TRBJ1-6; tentatively, D is TRBD1 (5 bases). Trimming stripped 3 bases from V and 8 bases from J, with 11 bases between. Looked up from germline, CDR1 is SGHTA and CDR2 is FQGNSA. CDR3 length: 14 amino acids. CDR3 sequence (DNA): TGTGCCAGCAGCTTTACAGGCTTAGATTCACCCCTCCACTTT. It codes for CASSFTGLDSPLHF. Full variable domain (rest looked up from reference TRBV7-2 and TRBJ1-6): GAGVSQSPSNKVTEKGKDVELRCDPISGHTALYWYRQSLGQGLEFLIYFQGNSAPDKSGLPSDRFSAERTGGSVSTLTIQRTQQEDSAVYLCASSFTGLDSPLHFGNGTRLTVT.

About this clone: No DNA is shown, since the ends of the CDR3 on it are uncertain; the CDR3 is the one TCRdb lists. The V and J genes are TRBV12-3 or TRBV12-4 and TRBJ1-2. The CDR3 sequence runs 13 residues, both termini included. This chain's CDR3 is CASSSSKNYGYTF.

The table lists this clone with a few counts. V usage is TRBV7-8 and J usage is TRBJ1-6; no firm D call. CDR1 and CDR2 (germline): SGHVS, FQNEAQ. This CDR3 is built from 16 residues. The V gene lost 6 bases and the J gene lost 4 bases, with 16 bases spanning the gap. The CDR3 loop is CASRSERSVYNSPLHF. The CDR3 region has the DNA TGTGCCAGCAGAAGTGAAAGATCGGTGTATAATTCACCCCTCCACTTT.

This chain links TRBV12-5 with TRBJ1-5, with TRBD1 matching 7 bases. The trim removed 7 bases at V and 4 bases at J, leaving 13 bases unmatched. The CDR3 sequence is 16 residues long. Germline V gene sequence: CDR1 LGHNT, CDR2 FRNRAP. CDR3 sequence (DNA): TGTGCTAGTGCCAGAGGGACGGCAGGGGGAAATCAGCCCCAGCATTTT. Residues: CASARGTAGGNQPQHF.

The J gene is TRBJ1-1, the V gene TRBV9; possible D gene TRBD1, 6 bases. CDR1 and CDR2 from the germline V gene are SGDLS and YYNGEE. V was shortened by 0 bases and J by 3 bases, with 21 bases between the two germline ends. The CDR3 loop spans 18 amino acids. This CDR3 is CASSVGQWGGLRDTEAFF. Here the CDR3 DNA reads TGTGCCAGCAGCGTAGGGCAGTGGGGGGGCCTAAGGGACACTGAAGCTTTCTTT.

The V gene is TRBV7-9, the J gene TRBJ2-7; 8 nucleotides align to TRBD1. The CDR3 contains 12 residues. The junction had 4 bases not matched to a gene; V was cut back by 6 bases and J by 6 bases. Germline CDR1 is SEHNR and CDR2 is FQNEAQ (reference sequence). The DNA for the CDR3 is TGTGCCAGCAGGGGACAGGCCCCCGAGCAGTACTTC. Its translation is CASRGQAPEQYF.

This chain uses TRBV10-3 with TRBJ2-3; tentative D call: TRBD1 (5 bases). The V gene lost 4 bases and the J gene lost 4 bases, with 9 bases spanning the gap. Germline lookup yields CDR1 ENHRY and CDR2 SYGVKD. The CDR3 spans 13 residues. DNA for the CDR3: TGTGCCATCAGTGGGGGCAGGGCAGATACGCAGTATTTT. It codes for CAISGGRADTQYF.

The J gene is TRBJ2-7, the V gene TRBV29-1; 9 bases are shared with TRBD1. The CDR3 sequence is 12 residues long. Losses at the gene ends were 7 bases for V and 3 bases for J; bases not matched to a gene: 4. CDR1 SQVTM and CDR2 ANQGSEA come from the germline V gene. This CDR3 is CSAGTGIYEQYF. In nucleotides, the CDR3 is TGCAGCGCCGGGACAGGGATCTACGAGCAGTACTTC.

This chain connects TRBV9 to TRBJ2-3; D remains unclear. Trimming took 3 bases from V and 1 from J, leaving 9 bases between them. The CDR3 runs to 14 residues. Germline values: CDR1 SGDLS, CDR2 YYNGEE. CDR3 protein: CASSAPPRTDTQYF. CDR3 sequence (DNA): TGTGCCAGCAGCGCACCCCCTCGCACAGATACGCAGTATTTT. Based on the CDR3 plus reference TRBV9 and TRBJ2-3, the full variable domain is DSGVTQTPKHLITATGQRVTLRCSPRSGDLSVYWYQQSLDQGLQFLIQYYNGEERAKGNILERFSAQQFPDLHSELNLSSLELGDSALYFCASSAPPRTDTQYFGPGTRLTVL.

The CDR3 is CASSQSQGSQETQYF. The CDR3 bases are TGTGCCAGCAGCCAATCACAGGGATCTCAAGAGACCCAGTACTTC. The rearrangement links TRBV4-2 to TRBJ2-5; TRBD1 is a possible D gene (6 bases). Per germline, CDR1 LGHNA and CDR2 YNFKEQ. The germline V and J ends were trimmed by 2 bases and 2 bases, with 12 bases remaining between them. The CDR3 contains 15 residues.

J is TRBJ2-7 and V is TRBV6-5; the D is unclear. Trimming removed 3 bases at V and 4 bases at J, with 13 bases between. CDR3 length: 14 residues. CDR1 is MNHEY and CDR2 is SVGAGI in the germline V gene. CDR3 sequence (DNA): TGTGCCAGCAGTTATTCTAGGAGCATGTACGAGCAGTACTTC. It is translated as CASSYSRSMYEQYF.

The rearrangement joins TRBV28 to TRBJ1-4; 9 bases are a match to TRBD1. Germline CDR1 and CDR2: MDHEN and SYDVKM. J gave up 6 bases and V 5 bases, and 10 bases lay outside the gene matches. CDR3 length: 16 residues. The CDR3 bases are TGTGCCAGCAGTGGCCTCCCGGGACAGGGCGATGAAAAACTGTTTTTT. This sequence encodes CASSGLPGQGDEKLFF.

A few counts support this clone. The CDR3 loop reads CASSLARRRGANTGELFF. The DNA for the CDR3 is TGTGCCAGCAGCTTAGCGCGACGGAGGGGCGCGAACACCGGGGAGCTGTTTTTT. This chain links TRBV7-2 with TRBJ2-2; D is possibly TRBD2 (6 bases). The CDR3 runs to 18 residues. V was cut by 0 bases and J by 0 bases, with 14 bases left in between. The germline V gene encodes CDR1 SGHTA and CDR2 FQGNSA.

The gene calls are TRBV12-3 or TRBV12-4 and TRBJ1-2; no reliable D call. CDR3 length equals 13 residues. Trimming pared 2 bases from V and 4 bases from J, leaving 8 bases between. The CDR3 spells CASSLQDGYGYTF. For the CDR3, the DNA is TGTGCCAGCAGTTTACAGGACGGCTATGGCTACACCTTC.

The chain employs TRBV10-3 and TRBJ2-1; TRBD2 aligns across 14 bases. The germline V gene has CDR1 ENHRY and CDR2 SYGVKD. J was trimmed by 0 bases and V by 6 bases; bases with no gene match: 13. The CDR3 covers 20 residues. CDR3 bases: TGTGCCATCAGGGGTGGCAGGGGACTAGCGGGAGAGAGCTCCTACAATGAGCAGTTCTTC. It encodes CAIRGGRGLAGESSYNEQFF.

This chain uses TRBV5-1 with TRBJ1-1; no reliable D call. Per germline, CDR1 SGHRS and CDR2 YFSETQ. The CDR3 spans 13 residues. Between the trimmed V and J ends, which lost 2 bases and 0 bases, there was a span of 5 bases. The CDR3: CASSFALNTEAFF. The CDR3 DNA is TGCGCCAGCAGCTTCGCTCTGAACACTGAAGCTTTCTTT.

This rearrangement joins TRBV6-2 or TRBV6-3 to TRBJ2-2, with D perhaps being TRBD1 or TRBD2 (6 bases each). CDR3 length equals 17 residues. V lost 2 bases, J lost 1 base, and 14 bases lay in between. Per the germline V gene, CDR1 is MNHEY and CDR2 is SVGEGT. DNA of the CDR3: TGTGCCAGCAGTTACATCTTGGGGGGCCTGAACACCGGGGAGCTGTTTTTT. Amino acids: CASSYILGGLNTGELFF.